The clone carrying this T cell receptor (beta chain) was detected many times. The antigen remains undetermined. This entry belongs to a study of T cells in Graves' hyperthyroidism and ophthalmopathy. Researchers amplified the TCR beta CDR3 regions from RNA transcripts. Initially, a first-round RT-PCR of the TCR CDR3 employed the HTBI primer set. TCRdb recomputed calls from the multiplex PCR reads with MiXCR, one row per CDR3 protein. The data hold about 400,000 distinct CDR3 sequences, with roughly 15% observed a single time. Patients showing uncontrolled infection, other autoimmune disease, pregnancy or lactation were ineligible. Diagnosis rested on symptoms, serum thyroxine and TRAb, thyroid ultrasound, and orbital computed tomography. General observations from the study: Ophthalmopathy was predicted by the model a median of 6.5 months ahead of onset.

The source is a woman in her 30s with Graves' ophthalmopathy. Sequencing used blood.

This CDR3 reads CASQPSPGAHTEAFF. The CDR3 DNA sequence: TGTGCCAGCCAACCTTCACCGGGGGCCCACACTGAAGCTTTCTTT. The chain has TRBV27 and TRBJ1-1, with D tentatively TRBD1 (6 bases). The V end lost 8 bases, the J end lost 3 bases, and 19 bases lay between the germline ends. Germline CDR1 is MNHEY and CDR2 is SMNVEV (reference sequence). This CDR3 is 15 amino acids long.